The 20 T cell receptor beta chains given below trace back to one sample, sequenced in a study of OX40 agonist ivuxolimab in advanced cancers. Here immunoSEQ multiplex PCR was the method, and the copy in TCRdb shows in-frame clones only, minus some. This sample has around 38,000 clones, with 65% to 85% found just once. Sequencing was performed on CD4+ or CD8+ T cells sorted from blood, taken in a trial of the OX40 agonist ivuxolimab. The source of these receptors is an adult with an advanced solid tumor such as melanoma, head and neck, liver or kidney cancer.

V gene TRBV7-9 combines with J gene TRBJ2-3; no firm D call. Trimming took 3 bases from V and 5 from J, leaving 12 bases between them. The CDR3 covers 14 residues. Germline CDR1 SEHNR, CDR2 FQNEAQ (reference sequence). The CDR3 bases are TGTGCCAGCAGCTTCGGCAGCTCACAAGATACGCAGTATTTT. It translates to CASSFGSSQDTQYF.

CDR3 region: CASTLGTANTEAFF. The CDR3, as DNA: TGCGCCAGCACCCTGGGGACAGCAAACACTGAAGCTTTCTTT. The gene calls are TRBV5-1 and TRBJ1-1; 7 bases fit TRBD1. The germline V gene has CDR1 SGHRS and CDR2 YFSETQ. The CDR3 totals 14 residues. J gave up 2 bases and V 6 bases, and 7 bases lay outside the gene matches.

CDR3 sequence: CASSALRGREYNEQFF. The CDR3 bases are TGTGCCAGCAGCGCCCTCCGGGGACGGGAATACAATGAGCAGTTCTTC. The chain uses TRBV28 and TRBJ2-1; the D gene could be TRBD1 or TRBD2 (5 bases each). The ends were cut back, 6 bases at V and 4 bases at J, with 19 bases in the middle. Germline V gene lookup returns CDR1 MDHEN and CDR2 SYDVKM. The CDR3 has 16 amino acids. The variable domain in full, completed from reference TRBV28 and TRBJ2-1, reads DVKVTQSSRYLVKRTGEKVFLECVQDMDHENMFWYRQDPGLGLRLIYFSYDVKMKEKGDIPEGYSVSREKKERFSLILESASTNQTSMYLCASSALRGREYNEQFFGPGTRLTVL.

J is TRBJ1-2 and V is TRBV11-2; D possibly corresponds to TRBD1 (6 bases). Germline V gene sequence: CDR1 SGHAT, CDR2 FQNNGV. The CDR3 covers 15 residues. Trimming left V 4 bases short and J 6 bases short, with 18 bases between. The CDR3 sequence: CASSSRGGGWDGYTF. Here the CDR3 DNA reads TGTGCCAGCAGCTCCCGTGGAGGGGGGTGGGATGGCTACACCTTC.

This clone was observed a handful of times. The CDR3 DNA reads TGTGCCAGCAGTTTGGGAGATACGCAGTATTTT. It encodes CASSLGDTQYF. This chain connects TRBV28 to TRBJ2-3, with unresolved D. Germline loops: CDR1 MDHEN, CDR2 SYDVKM. The CDR3 has 11 amino acids. Trimming removed 3 bases from V and 5 bases from J, with 3 bases in between.

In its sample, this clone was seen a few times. The CDR3 coding sequence is TGCAGTGCCCAGGGATATGGGCAGTACTTC. Translation gives CSAQGYGQYF. The chain has TRBV20-1 and TRBJ2-7; TRBD1 is a possible D gene (5 bases). Trimming took 6 bases from V and 9 from J, leaving 12 bases between them. Per the germline V gene, CDR1 is DFQATT and CDR2 is SNEGSKA (reference sequence). The CDR3 has 10 amino acids.

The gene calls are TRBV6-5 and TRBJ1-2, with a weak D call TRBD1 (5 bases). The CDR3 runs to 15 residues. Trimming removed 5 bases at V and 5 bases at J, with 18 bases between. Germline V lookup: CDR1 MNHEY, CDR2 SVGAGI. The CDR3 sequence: CASSPVWQGFYGYTF. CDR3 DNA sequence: TGTGCCAGCAGTCCCGTTTGGCAGGGTTTTTATGGCTACACCTTC.

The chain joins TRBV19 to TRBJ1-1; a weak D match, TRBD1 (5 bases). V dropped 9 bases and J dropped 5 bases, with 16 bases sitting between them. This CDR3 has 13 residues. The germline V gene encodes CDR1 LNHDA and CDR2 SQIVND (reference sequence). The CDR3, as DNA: TGTGCCAGCCTGACAGCTCAAAGGACTGAAGCTTTCTTT. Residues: CASLTAQRTEAFF. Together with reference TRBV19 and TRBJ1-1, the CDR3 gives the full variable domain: DGGITQSPKYLFRKEGQNVTLSCEQNLNHDAMYWYRQDPGQGLRLIYYSQIVNDFQKGDIAEGYSVSREKKESFPLTVTSAQKNPTAFYLCASLTAQRTEAFFGQGTRLTVV.

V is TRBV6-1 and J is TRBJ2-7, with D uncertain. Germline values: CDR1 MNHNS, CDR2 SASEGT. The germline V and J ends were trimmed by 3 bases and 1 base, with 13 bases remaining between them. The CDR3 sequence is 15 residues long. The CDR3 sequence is CASSDVGGSSYEQYF. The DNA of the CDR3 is TGTGCCAGCAGTGACGTAGGCGGTTCTTCCTACGAGCAGTACTTC.

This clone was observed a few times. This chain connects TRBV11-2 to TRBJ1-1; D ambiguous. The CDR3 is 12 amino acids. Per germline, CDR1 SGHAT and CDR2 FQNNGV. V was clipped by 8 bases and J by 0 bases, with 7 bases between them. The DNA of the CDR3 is TGTGCCAGCCAGCGGGTGAACACTGAAGCTTTCTTT. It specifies CASQRVNTEAFF.

The chain's CDR3 is CAWSFSNRSPGSAFF. Written as DNA, the CDR3 is TGTGCCTGGAGTTTTTCCAATAGGAGTCCTGGGTCAGCTTTCTTT. This chain joins TRBV30 and TRBJ1-1; D unclear. Germline CDR1 and CDR2: GTSNPN and SVGIG (reference sequence). The CDR3 is made up of 15 amino acids. The germline V and J ends were trimmed by 2 bases and 10 bases, with 23 bases remaining between them. The full variable domain, rest sourced from reference TRBV30 and TRBJ1-1, is SQTIHQWPATLVQPVGSPLSLECTVEGTSNPNLYWYRQAAGRGLQLLFYSVGIGQISSEVPQNLSASRPQDRQFILSSKKLLLSDSGFYLCAWSFSNRSPGSAFFGQGTRLTVV.

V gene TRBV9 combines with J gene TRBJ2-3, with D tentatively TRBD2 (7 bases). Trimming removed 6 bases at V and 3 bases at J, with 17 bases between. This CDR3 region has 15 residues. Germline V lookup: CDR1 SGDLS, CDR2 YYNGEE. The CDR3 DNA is TGTGCCAGCAACGATGGCGGGGGCTTAACAGATACGCAGTATTTT. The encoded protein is CASNDGGGLTDTQYF.

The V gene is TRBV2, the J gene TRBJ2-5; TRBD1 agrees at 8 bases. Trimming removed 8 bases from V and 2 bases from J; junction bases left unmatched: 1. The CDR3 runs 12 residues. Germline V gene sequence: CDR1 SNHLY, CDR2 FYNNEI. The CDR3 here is CASGTGQETQYF. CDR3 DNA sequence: TGTGCCAGCGGGACAGGTCAAGAGACCCAGTACTTC.

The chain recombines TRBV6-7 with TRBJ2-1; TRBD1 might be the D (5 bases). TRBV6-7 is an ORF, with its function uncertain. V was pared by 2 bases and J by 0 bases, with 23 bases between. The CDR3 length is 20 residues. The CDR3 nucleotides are TGTGCCAGCAGTTACCCTAGTAGGGGCGGAGATCCAAGCTCCTACAATGAGCAGTTCTTC. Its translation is CASSYPSRGGDPSSYNEQFF.

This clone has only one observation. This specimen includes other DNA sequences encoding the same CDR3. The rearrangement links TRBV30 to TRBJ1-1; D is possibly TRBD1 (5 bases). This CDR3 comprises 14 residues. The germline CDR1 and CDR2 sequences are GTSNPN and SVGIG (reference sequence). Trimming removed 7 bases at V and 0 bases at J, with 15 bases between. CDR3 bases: TGTGCCTCCCTGAGGGGACTGATGAACACTGAAGCTTTCTTT. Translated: CASLRGLMNTEAFF.

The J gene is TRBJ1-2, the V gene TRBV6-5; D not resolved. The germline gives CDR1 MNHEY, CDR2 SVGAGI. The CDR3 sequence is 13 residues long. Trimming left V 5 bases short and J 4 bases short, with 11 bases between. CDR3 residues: CASSRRESYGYTF. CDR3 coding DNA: TGTGCCAGCAGTAGAAGGGAAAGCTATGGCTACACCTTC.

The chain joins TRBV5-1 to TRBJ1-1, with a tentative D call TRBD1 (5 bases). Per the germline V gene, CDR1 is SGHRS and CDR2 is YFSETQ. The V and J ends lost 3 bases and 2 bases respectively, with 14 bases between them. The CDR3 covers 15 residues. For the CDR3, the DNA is TGCGCCAGCAGCTCAACGGGGCAGGAAAACACTGAAGCTTTCTTT. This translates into CASSSTGQENTEAFF.

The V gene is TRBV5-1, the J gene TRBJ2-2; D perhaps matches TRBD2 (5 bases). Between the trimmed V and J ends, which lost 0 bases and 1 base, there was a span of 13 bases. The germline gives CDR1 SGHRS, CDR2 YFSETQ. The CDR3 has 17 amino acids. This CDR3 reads CASSLDTPRGNTGELFF. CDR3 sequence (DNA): TGCGCCAGCAGCTTGGATACTCCCCGGGGGAACACCGGGGAGCTGTTTTTT.

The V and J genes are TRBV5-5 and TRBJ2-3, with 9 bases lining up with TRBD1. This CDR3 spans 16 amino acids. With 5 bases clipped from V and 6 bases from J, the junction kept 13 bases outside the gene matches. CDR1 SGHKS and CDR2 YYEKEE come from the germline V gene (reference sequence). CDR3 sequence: CASSSTGTGSFDTQYF. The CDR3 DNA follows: TGTGCCAGCAGTAGTACCGGGACAGGGTCTTTTGATACGCAGTATTTT.

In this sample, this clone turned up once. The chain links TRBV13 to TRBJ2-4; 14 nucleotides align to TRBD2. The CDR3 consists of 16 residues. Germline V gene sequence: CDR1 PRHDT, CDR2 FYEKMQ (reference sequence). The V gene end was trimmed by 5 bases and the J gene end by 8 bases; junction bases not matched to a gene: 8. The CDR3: CASSLRLAGGRDIQYF. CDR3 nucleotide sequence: TGTGCCAGCAGCCTCCGACTAGCGGGAGGGCGTGACATTCAGTACTTC. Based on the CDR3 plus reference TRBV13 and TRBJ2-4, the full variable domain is AAGVIQSPRHLIKEKRETATLKCYPIPRHDTVYWYQQGPGQDPQFLISFYEKMQSDKGSIPDRFSAQQFSDYHSELNMSSLELGDSALYFCASSLRLAGGRDIQYFGAGTRLSVL.